These 28 T cell receptor beta chains came from one sample sequenced in a study of cytotoxic CD8 clonotypes in ibrutinib-treated CLL. Profiling relied on immunoSEQ multiplex PCR, and the TCRdb table lists in-frame clones only, not all of them. Counted here are about 250,000 clones, 70% occurring once; the ten biggest clones make up 15% to 17%. The sample here was PBMCs, taken after 24 months of ibrutinib treatment. Source of these receptors: a human donor with chronic lymphocytic leukemia.

This clone has just one count. The CDR3 sequence is CASSETGGIEQYF. CDR3 bases: TGTGCCAGCAGCGAGACAGGGGGTATCGAGCAGTACTTC. The chain carries TRBV6-5 and TRBJ2-7, with TRBD1 matching over 9 bases. The germline CDR1 and CDR2 sequences are MNHEY and SVGAGI. This CDR3 comprises 13 residues. The V segment lost 6 bases and the J segment 6 bases; nucleotides outside the gene matches: 6.

The chain is built from TRBV29-1 and TRBJ2-5; perhaps TRBD2 as D (6 bases). V lost 7 bases, J lost 5 bases, and 17 bases lay in between. This CDR3 region has 13 residues. Germline assignment: CDR1 SQVTM and CDR2 ANQGSEA. CDR3 sequence: CSAHTSSGETQYF. In nucleotides, the CDR3 is TGCAGCGCACACACTAGCTCTGGTGAGACCCAGTACTTC.

This clone has just a few counts. The chain has TRBV6-1 and TRBJ1-5, with a possible D match to TRBD1 (6 bases). The ends were cut back, 7 bases at V and 4 bases at J, with 14 bases in the middle. The germline gives CDR1 MNHNS, CDR2 SASEGT. The CDR3 has 14 residues. The CDR3 nucleotides are TGTGCCAGCACCGGACAGACGTTAAATCAGCCCCAGCATTTT. Amino acid sequence: CASTGQTLNQPQHF.

This clone was seen only once. The chain combines TRBV4-3 with TRBJ2-2; D assignment may be TRBD1 or TRBD2 (6 bases each). This CDR3 is 14 amino acids long. Trimming pared 0 bases from V and 7 bases from J, leaving 9 bases between. Germline V gene sequence: CDR1 LGHNA, CDR2 YSLEER. CDR3 DNA sequence: TGCGCCAGCAGCCAAGATGGGGGGCACGGGGAGCTGTTTTTT. It codes for CASSQDGGHGELFF.

This chain links TRBV13 with TRBJ1-2; D perhaps matches TRBD1 (5 bases). V lost 0 bases and J lost 6, with 11 bases in between. Germline V gives CDR1 PRHDT, CDR2 FYEKMQ (reference sequence). The CDR3 consists of 14 residues. CDR3 sequence: CASSLGGTADGYTF. The DNA of the CDR3 is TGTGCCAGCAGCTTAGGCGGGACGGCCGATGGCTACACCTTC. The entire variable domain, with the rest obtained from reference TRBV13 and TRBJ1-2, is as follows: AAGVIQSPRHLIKEKRETATLKCYPIPRHDTVYWYQQGPGQDPQFLISFYEKMQSDKGSIPDRFSAQQFSDYHSELNMSSLELGDSALYFCASSLGGTADGYTFGSGTRLTVV.

This clone was observed a handful of times. The V and J genes are TRBV18 and TRBJ2-7; TRBD1 agrees at 9 bases. The CDR3 consists of 16 residues. J was trimmed by 0 bases and V by 2 bases; bases with no gene match: 5. Per the germline V gene, CDR1 is KGHSH and CDR2 is LQKENI. In DNA form, the CDR3 reads TGTGCCAGCTCACCATCTATGGGACAGGGCTCCTACGAGCAGTACTTC. Translating it yields CASSPSMGQGSYEQYF.

The table lists this clone with many counts. The chain uses TRBV6-4 and TRBJ2-4; D call uncertain. Germline CDR1 MRHNA, CDR2 SNTAGT. Trimming pared 4 bases from V and 0 bases from J, leaving 16 bases between. The CDR3 covers 17 residues. The CDR3 here is CASSVLVHLLAKNIQYF. The CDR3 DNA follows: TGTGCCAGCAGTGTCTTAGTACACTTACTAGCCAAAAACATTCAGTACTTC.

The chain has TRBV9 and TRBJ2-1; 10 bases map to TRBD1. From germline, CDR1 is SGDLS and CDR2 YYNGEE. The CDR3 spans 15 residues. The J segment lost 5 bases and the V segment lost 4 bases, leaving 6 bases of the junction unmatched. The CDR3 coding sequence is TGTGCCAGCAGCCCGCGACAGGGGGCGAACAATGAGCAGTTCTTC. Translation: CASSPRQGANNEQFF. Full variable domain (missing parts from reference TRBV9 and TRBJ2-1): DSGVTQTPKHLITATGQRVTLRCSPRSGDLSVYWYQQSLDQGLQFLIQYYNGEERAKGNILERFSAQQFPDLHSELNLSSLELGDSALYFCASSPRQGANNEQFFGPGTRLTVL.

The gene calls are TRBV5-8 and TRBJ2-2; D may correspond to TRBD1 or TRBD2 (6 bases each). The CDR3 loop spans 16 amino acids. The germline V gene has CDR1 SGHTS and CDR2 YDEGEE. V shed 2 bases and J shed 3 bases, with 14 bases lying between them. For the CDR3, the DNA is TGTGCCAGCAGCTTCCCCGGAGGGGGAGACACCGGGGAGCTGTTTTTT. This encodes CASSFPGGGDTGELFF.

This chain connects TRBV18 to TRBJ1-5; D gene ambiguous. Trimming cost V 0 bases and J 5 bases, with 5 bases left between them. The germline gives CDR1 KGHSH, CDR2 LQKENI. The CDR3 length is 13 residues. The CDR3 bases are TGTGCCAGCTCACCACCGAACGATCAGCCCCAGCATTTT. It is translated as CASSPPNDQPQHF.

V usage is TRBV5-1 and J usage is TRBJ2-7; 9 nucleotides align to TRBD2. The ends lost 0 bases at V and 0 bases at J; junction bases unmatched: 7. The CDR3 covers 17 residues. The germline V gene has CDR1 SGHRS and CDR2 YFSETQ. For the CDR3, the DNA is TGCGCCAGCAGCTTGGCATCAGCGGGAGGCCTCTCCTACGAGCAGTACTTC. This translates into CASSLASAGGLSYEQYF. Combining the CDR3 with reference TRBV5-1 and TRBJ2-7 gives the whole variable domain KAGVTQTPRYLIKTRGQQVTLSCSPISGHRSVSWYQQTPGQGLQFLFEYFSETQRNKGNFPGRFSGRQFSNSRSEMNVSTLELGDSALYLCASSLASAGGLSYEQYFGPGTRLTVT.

The chain links TRBV19 to TRBJ2-7, with 7 bases aligning to TRBD1. Germline V CDR1 and CDR2: LNHDA, SQIVND (reference sequence). The J segment lost 1 base and the V segment lost 5 bases, leaving 8 bases of the junction unmatched. CDR3 length: 15 amino acids. CDR3 in amino acids: CASSPTQGMSYEQYF. The CDR3 region has the DNA TGTGCCAGTAGTCCCACACAGGGGATGTCCTACGAGCAGTACTTC.

This chain connects TRBV9 to TRBJ1-1; the D is unclear. Trimming removed 4 bases from V and 4 bases from J, with 20 bases in between. CDR3 length equals 16 residues. Per germline, CDR1 SGDLS and CDR2 YYNGEE. The CDR3 sequence is CASSTDPPGVGTEAFF. In DNA form, the CDR3 reads TGTGCCAGCAGCACCGATCCTCCCGGGGTAGGCACTGAAGCTTTCTTT.

This clone is a singleton in its sample. This chain links TRBV28 with TRBJ1-5, with TRBD1 as a possible D gene (6 bases). CDR1 and CDR2 (germline): MDHEN, SYDVKM. V was trimmed by 4 bases and J by 2 bases, leaving 18 bases between them. The CDR3 extends over 17 amino acids. The CDR3 bases are TGTGCCAGCAGTTCACCGACAGGCCAACCGGGCAATCAGCCCCAGCATTTT. This translates into CASSSPTGQPGNQPQHF.

The genes are TRBV11-3 and TRBJ1-5; possibly TRBD1 for D (6 bases). Germline CDR1 and CDR2: SGHNT and YENEEA. CDR3 length: 16 residues. V lost 4 bases and J lost 9, with 22 bases in between. CDR3 sequence: CASSSQGSSGCPPQHF. DNA for the CDR3: TGTGCCAGCAGCTCACAGGGTTCTAGCGGGTGTCCGCCCCAGCATTTT.

For the CDR3, the DNA is TGTGCCAGCAGCCCCGGTGGTTTCACTGAAGCTTTCTTT. The encoded protein is CASSPGGFTEAFF. The chain links TRBV9 to TRBJ1-1; D call uncertain. The V end was cut by 4 bases, the J end by 4 bases, with 11 bases between. Germline CDR1 reads SGDLS; CDR2 reads YYNGEE. This CDR3 is 13 amino acids long. The entire variable domain, with the rest obtained from reference TRBV9 and TRBJ1-1, is as follows: DSGVTQTPKHLITATGQRVTLRCSPRSGDLSVYWYQQSLDQGLQFLIQYYNGEERAKGNILERFSAQQFPDLHSELNLSSLELGDSALYFCASSPGGFTEAFFGQGTRLTVV.

The chain carries TRBV27 and TRBJ2-7, with D tentatively TRBD2 (5 bases). Between the trimmed V and J ends, which lost 6 bases and 2 bases, there was a span of 14 bases. Germline V gene lookup returns CDR1 MNHEY and CDR2 SMNVEV (reference sequence). There are 14 residues in the CDR3. The CDR3 nucleotides read TGTGCCAGCAGAACAGCGGAATCAGCCTACGAGCAGTACTTC. Residues: CASRTAESAYEQYF.

The rearrangement links TRBV30 to TRBJ2-2; 7 bases are a match to TRBD2. The V gene's germline CDR1 is GTSNPN and CDR2 SVGIG (reference sequence). The CDR3 runs 16 residues. The J segment lost 0 bases and the V segment lost 0 bases, leaving 4 bases of the junction unmatched. The CDR3 DNA reads TGTGCCTGGAGTGTACAAGCGGGGACGAACACCGGGGAGCTGTTTTTT. Encoded protein: CAWSVQAGTNTGELFF.

In DNA form, the CDR3 reads TGTGCCAGCAGGAGGTCAACAGATACGCAGTATTTT. It codes for CASRRSTDTQYF. The chain has TRBV6-5 and TRBJ2-3; D not resolved. CDR1 is MNHEY and CDR2 is SVGAGI in the germline V gene. The ends were cut back, 6 bases at V and 3 bases at J, with 7 bases in the middle. This CDR3 region has 12 residues.

A word on this clone: The same CDR3 arises from other DNA sequences in this sample as well. The chain combines TRBV27 with TRBJ2-5; 9 positions agree with TRBD2. Germline-derived CDR1 and CDR2 are MNHEY and SMNVEV (reference sequence). Trimming cost V 3 bases and J 5 bases; bases outside gene matches: 7. CDR3 size: 15 residues. The CDR3 DNA sequence: TGTGCCAGCAGTTTCTTAGCGGGAGTTGGGGAGACCCAGTACTTC. Translation: CASSFLAGVGETQYF.

The genes are TRBV7-6 and TRBJ2-5; D not resolved. V was trimmed by 2 bases and J by 7 bases, leaving 14 bases between them. The CDR3 length is 14 residues. Germline lookup yields CDR1 SGHVS and CDR2 FNYEAQ. The CDR3 reads CASSLLPEDGTQYF. CDR3 sequence (DNA): TGTGCCAGCAGCTTATTGCCAGAAGATGGGACCCAGTACTTC.

This clone has a handful of counts. The chain has TRBV9 and TRBJ1-1, with unresolved D. Germline CDR1 SGDLS, CDR2 YYNGEE. V was pared by 2 bases and J by 1 base, with 12 bases between. This CDR3 has 15 amino acids. CDR3: CASSVRTGKNTEAFF. CDR3 in DNA: TGTGCCAGCAGCGTCCGGACCGGGAAGAACACTGAAGCTTTCTTT.

CDR3 protein: CASSLGTSGVRETQYF. The CDR3 bases are TGCGCCAGCAGCTTGGGGACTAGCGGGGTCAGAGAGACCCAGTACTTC. The gene calls are TRBV5-1 and TRBJ2-5, with 12 positions matching TRBD2. The junction had 4 bases not matched to a gene; V was cut back by 0 bases and J by 4 bases. The CDR3 extends over 16 amino acids. Germline loops: CDR1 SGHRS, CDR2 YFSETQ.

V usage is TRBV6-6 and J usage is TRBJ2-7, with TRBD1 as a possible D gene (5 bases). Trimming removed 7 bases at V and 4 bases at J, with 20 bases between. This CDR3 is 15 amino acids long. Germline V gene sequence: CDR1 MNHNY, CDR2 SVGAGI (reference sequence). The CDR3 DNA follows: TGTGCCAGCACCCTTGACAGCCCCCCCTCGTACGAGCAGTACTTC. It codes for CASTLDSPPSYEQYF.

The chain links TRBV27 to TRBJ2-7; 15 bases line up with TRBD2. Germline CDR1 reads MNHEY; CDR2 reads SMNVEV (reference sequence). V lost 4 bases and J lost 6; bases outside the gene matches: 16. The CDR3 has 19 amino acids. The CDR3 DNA sequence: TGTGCCAGCAGTTCACCCCCGGGACTAGCGGGAGGAACTGCGGCCGAGCAGTACTTC. This gives the protein CASSSPPGLAGGTAAEQYF.

The J gene is TRBJ1-3, the V gene TRBV6-5, with a tentative D call TRBD1 (6 bases). V lost 2 bases and J 2 bases, leaving 10 bases between the germline ends. CDR1 is MNHEY, CDR2 SVGAGI, per germline. The CDR3 totals 15 residues. CDR3: CASSYGGDPGNTIYF. The CDR3 nucleotides are TGTGCCAGCAGTTACGGGGGCGACCCTGGAAACACCATATATTTT.

This clone was detected only a few times. The chain uses TRBV30 and TRBJ1-5; 12 positions match TRBD1. The CDR3 loop spans 16 amino acids. The V and J ends lost 2 bases and 9 bases, in that order; junction bases with no gene match: 11. Germline V gives CDR1 GTSNPN, CDR2 SVGIG (reference sequence). This CDR3 is CAWSSGTGGAQGPQHF. In nucleotides, the CDR3 is TGTGCCTGGAGTTCCGGGACAGGGGGCGCCCAGGGGCCCCAGCATTTT.

The chain is built from TRBV5-4 and TRBJ2-7, with D perhaps being TRBD1 or TRBD2 (5 bases each). V dropped 2 bases and J dropped 2 bases, with 8 bases sitting between them. Germline CDR1 SGHNT, CDR2 YYREEE (reference sequence). The CDR3 covers 13 residues. This CDR3 reads CASSFEGTYEQYF. The CDR3, as DNA: TGTGCCAGCAGCTTTGAGGGGACCTACGAGCAGTACTTC.